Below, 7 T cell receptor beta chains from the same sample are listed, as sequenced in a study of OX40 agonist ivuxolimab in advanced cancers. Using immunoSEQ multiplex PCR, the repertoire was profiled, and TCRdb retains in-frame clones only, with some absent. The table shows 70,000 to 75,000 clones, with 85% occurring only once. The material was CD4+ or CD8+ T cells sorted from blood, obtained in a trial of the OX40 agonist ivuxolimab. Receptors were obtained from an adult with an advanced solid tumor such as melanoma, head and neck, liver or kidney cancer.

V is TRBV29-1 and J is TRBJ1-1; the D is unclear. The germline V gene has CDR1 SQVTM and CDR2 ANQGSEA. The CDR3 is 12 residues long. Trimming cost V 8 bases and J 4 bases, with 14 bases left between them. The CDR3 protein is CSSSLGTTEAFF. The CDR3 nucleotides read TGCAGCTCCAGCCTGGGTACCACTGAAGCTTTCTTT.

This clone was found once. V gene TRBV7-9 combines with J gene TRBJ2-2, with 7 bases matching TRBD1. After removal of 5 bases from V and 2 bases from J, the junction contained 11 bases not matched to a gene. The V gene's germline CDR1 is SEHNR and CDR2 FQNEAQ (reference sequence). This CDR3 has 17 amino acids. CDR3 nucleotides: TGTGCCAGCAGCCGAATGGACGGGACAGCAAACACCGGGGAGCTGTTTTTT. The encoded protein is CASSRMDGTANTGELFF.

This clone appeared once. The CDR3 sequence: CASSLVGTAYNEQFF. CDR3 DNA: TGCGCCAGCAGCTTAGTCGGGACAGCCTACAATGAGCAGTTCTTC. V is TRBV5-1 and J is TRBJ2-1; 7 bases are a match to TRBD1. The germline V gene encodes CDR1 SGHRS and CDR2 YFSETQ. The J segment lost 2 bases and the V segment lost 2 bases, leaving 4 bases of the junction unmatched. The CDR3 sequence is 15 residues long.

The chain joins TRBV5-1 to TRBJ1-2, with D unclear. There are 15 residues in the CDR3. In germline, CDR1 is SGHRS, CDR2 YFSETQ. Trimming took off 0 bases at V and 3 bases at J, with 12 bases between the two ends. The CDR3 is CASSLASGGHYGYTF. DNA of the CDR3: TGCGCCAGCAGCTTGGCCTCGGGAGGGCACTATGGCTACACCTTC. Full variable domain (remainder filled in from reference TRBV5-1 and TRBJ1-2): KAGVTQTPRYLIKTRGQQVTLSCSPISGHRSVSWYQQTPGQGLQFLFEYFSETQRNKGNFPGRFSGRQFSNSRSEMNVSTLELGDSALYLCASSLASGGHYGYTFGSGTRLTVV.

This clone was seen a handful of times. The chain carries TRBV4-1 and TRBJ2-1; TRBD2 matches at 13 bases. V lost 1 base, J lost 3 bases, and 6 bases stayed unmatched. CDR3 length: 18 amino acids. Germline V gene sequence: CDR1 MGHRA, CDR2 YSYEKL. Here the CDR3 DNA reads TGCGCCAGCAGCCAAGCTTTGACTAGCGGGAGGAACTACAATGAGCAGTTCTTC. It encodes CASSQALTSGRNYNEQFF.

The CDR3 DNA is TGCGCCAGCAGTGAGTCAGCGGGAGGGCCGGAAGAGCAGTACTTC. Amino acid sequence: CASSESAGGPEEQYF. The genes are TRBV10-2 and TRBJ2-5; 10 bases agree with TRBD2. The germline gives CDR1 WSHSY, CDR2 SAAADI. The CDR3 has 15 amino acids. With 0 bases clipped from V and 11 bases from J, the junction kept 9 bases outside the gene matches.

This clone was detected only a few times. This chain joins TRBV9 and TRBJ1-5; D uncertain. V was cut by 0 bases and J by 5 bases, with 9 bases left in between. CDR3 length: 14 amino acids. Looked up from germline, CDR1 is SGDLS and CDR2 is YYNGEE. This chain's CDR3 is CASSVDNADQPQHF. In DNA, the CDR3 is TGTGCCAGCAGCGTAGACAATGCGGATCAGCCCCAGCATTTT.